The 27 T cell receptor beta chains below were found in one sample sequenced in a study of identical twins. MiXCR was run by TCRdb on the 5' RACE reads, yielding one entry per CDR3 protein. The sample lists around 1.7 million distinct CDR3 sequences; roughly a third were seen once. The sequenced sample consisted of cord blood. The receptors were gathered from a newborn girl in good health.

This chain links TRBV12-3 or TRBV12-4 with TRBJ2-4, with 7 bases aligning to TRBD2. The J call may be in error: the DNA end matches TRBJ2-7 better. This CDR3 contains 15 residues. As DNA, the CDR3 is TGTGCCAGCAGTTTAACTCTAGCGGTGAGCTACGAGCAGTACTTC. This sequence encodes CASSLTLAVSYEQYF.

The V call is TRBV19, the J call TRBJ1-6; 8 nucleotides agree with TRBD1. Germline V gene lookup returns CDR1 LNHDA and CDR2 SQIVND (reference sequence). This CDR3 spans 14 amino acids. Trimming took 7 bases from V and 6 from J; bases not matched to a gene: 5. The CDR3 protein is CASTHRGANSPLHF. For the CDR3, the DNA is TGTGCCAGTACCCACAGGGGGGCTAATTCACCCCTCCACTTT.

This clonotype was detected only a few times. This chain links TRBV12-3 or TRBV12-4 with TRBJ2-7, with a tentative D call TRBD2 (6 bases). The CDR3 is 15 residues long. V was pared by 3 bases and J by 3 bases, with 15 bases between. The CDR3 DNA reads TGTGCCAGCAGTTTCGGTGAGACTAGAGTCTACGAGCAGTACTTC. Its translation is CASSFGETRVYEQYF.

The chain combines TRBV20-1 with TRBJ2-3, with D perhaps TRBD2 (6 bases). The CDR3 is 15 residues long. The V and J ends lost 0 bases and 6 bases respectively, with 16 bases between them. CDR1 DFQATT and CDR2 SNEGSKA come from the germline V gene (reference sequence). DNA of the CDR3: TGCAGTGCTAGAGATCTTCGCGGGGCTTGGGATACGCAGTATTTT. It specifies CSARDLRGAWDTQYF.

The chain links TRBV9 to TRBJ2-1, with 9 bases identical to TRBD2. In germline, CDR1 is SGDLS, CDR2 YYNGEE. The length of the CDR3 is 16 residues. The junction had 6 bases not matched to a gene; V was cut back by 2 bases and J by 3 bases. The CDR3, as DNA: TGTGCCAGCAGCGTTGGAGCGGGAGGTCTCTACAATGAGCAGTTCTTC. This translates into CASSVGAGGLYNEQFF.

This clonotype was found a few times. The V and J genes are TRBV6-1 and TRBJ1-2; TRBD1 matches 7 bases. CDR1 and CDR2 from the germline V gene are MNHNS and SASEGT. The length of the CDR3 is 14 residues. V was pared by 7 bases and J by 2 bases, with 7 bases of the junction left unmatched. CDR3 nucleotide sequence: TGTGCCAGCACCCGGGACAGTTTAAACTATGGCTACACCTTC. Residues: CASTRDSLNYGYTF.

In this sample, this clonotype turned up a few times. The rearrangement joins TRBV4-2 to TRBJ2-1; weak D call: TRBD2 (6 bases). Germline V gene data show CDR1 as LGHNA and CDR2 as YNFKEQ. This CDR3 comprises 15 residues. V lost 4 bases and J 1 base, leaving 11 bases between the germline ends. The CDR3 coding sequence is TGTGCCAGCAGCCCGAGTCGGGAGTCCTACAATGAGCAGTTCTTC. This gives the protein CASSPSRESYNEQFF.

This clonotype was observed a handful of times. This chain connects TRBV3-1 to TRBJ2-1; TRBD2 matches 9 bases. Germline lookup yields CDR1 LGHDT and CDR2 YNNKEL (reference sequence). J gave up 5 bases and V 4 bases, and 9 bases lay outside the gene matches. This CDR3 spans 16 amino acids. In DNA form, the CDR3 reads TGTGCCAGCAGCCGAAACGGACTAGCGTCTGACAATGAGCAGTTCTTC. Translating gives CASSRNGLASDNEQFF.

This clonotype was detected only a few times. V gene TRBV7-2 combines with J gene TRBJ2-3, with D perhaps given as TRBD1 or TRBD2 (6 bases each). The CDR3 totals 14 residues. Trimming left V 3 bases short and J 5 bases short, with 12 bases between. Germline values: CDR1 SGHTA, CDR2 FQGNSA. The CDR3 DNA follows: TGTGCCAGCAGCTTCGGAGGGGGAGGAGATACGCAGTATTTT. Translating gives CASSFGGGGDTQYF.

The rearrangement joins TRBV5-6 to TRBJ1-2; D remains ambiguous. Germline V gene data show CDR1 as SGHDT and CDR2 as YYEEEE. CDR3 size: 13 residues. The V and J ends lost 1 base and 4 bases respectively, with 8 bases between them. Here the CDR3 DNA reads TGTGCCAGCAGCTTGTTCGCAGTCTATGGCTACACCTTC. This gives the protein CASSLFAVYGYTF.

V gene TRBV20-1 combines with J gene TRBJ1-4; D is possibly TRBD1 (6 bases). V was cut by 5 bases and J by 7 bases, with 14 bases left in between. The CDR3 is made up of 13 amino acids. Germline CDR1 reads DFQATT; CDR2 reads SNEGSKA (reference sequence). CDR3 DNA sequence: TGCAGTGCTGAACCCAGGGGCGGTGAAAAACTGTTTTTT. The encoded protein is CSAEPRGGEKLFF.

V is TRBV29-1 and J is TRBJ1-1; D remains ambiguous. The V and J ends lost 1 base and 4 bases respectively, with 4 bases between them. Per germline, CDR1 SQVTM and CDR2 ANQGSEA. The CDR3 covers 11 residues. The CDR3 DNA follows: TGCAGCGTTGAAGCAGGCACTGAAGCTTTCTTT. Translating gives CSVEAGTEAFF.

A few counts support this clonotype. This sequence joins TRBV20-1 and TRBJ2-4; 8 bases match TRBD1. The DNA matches TRBJ2-7 better at its end, which makes the J call doubtful. Per germline, CDR1 DFQATT and CDR2 SNEGSKA (reference sequence). This CDR3 region has 15 residues. The CDR3 loop is CSARDRDRSPYEQYF. Here the CDR3 DNA reads TGCAGTGCTAGAGACCGGGACAGGTCCCCCTACGAGCAGTACTTC.

V usage is TRBV10-2 and J usage is TRBJ2-7; 13 nucleotides align to TRBD2. The germline CDR1 and CDR2 sequences are WSHSY and SAAADI. Trimming removed 6 bases from V and 0 bases from J; junction bases left unmatched: 11. The length of the CDR3 is 18 residues. The CDR3 DNA sequence: TGCGCCAGCAGGCTGACTAGCGGGGGGCCCACAAGCTCCTACGAGCAGTACTTC. This encodes CASRLTSGGPTSSYEQYF.

The chain couples TRBV7-2 to TRBJ2-7; the match to TRBD2 covers 13 bases. V shed 3 bases, J shed 1 base, and the junction held 15 bases outside the gene matches. The CDR3 is 20 amino acids. Germline values: CDR1 SGHTA, CDR2 FQGNSA. The DNA for the CDR3 is TGTGCCAGCAGCTTTGTATCTGGGGCAGGACTAGCGGGGGCATCCTACGAGCAGTACTTC. This translates into CASSFVSGAGLAGASYEQYF.

This clonotype was detected a few times. The chain employs TRBV27 and TRBJ1-5; D is ambiguous. Between the trimmed V and J ends, which lost 3 bases and 4 bases, there was a span of 7 bases. This CDR3 is built from 13 residues. CDR1 and CDR2 from the germline V gene are MNHEY and SMNVEV (reference sequence). The CDR3: CASSFQNNQPQHF. As DNA, the CDR3 is TGTGCCAGCAGTTTCCAGAATAATCAGCCCCAGCATTTT.

This chain connects TRBV28 to TRBJ1-5; 7 bases fit TRBD1. J gave up 2 bases and V 2 bases, and 3 bases lay outside the gene matches. Looked up from germline, CDR1 is MDHEN and CDR2 is SYDVKM. This CDR3 has 15 amino acids. The CDR3 reads CASSLPGQGNQPQHF. The CDR3 DNA reads as TGTGCCAGCAGTTTACCTGGACAGGGCAATCAGCCCCAGCATTTT. Combining the CDR3 with reference TRBV28 and TRBJ1-5 gives the whole variable domain DVKVTQSSRYLVKRTGEKVFLECVQDMDHENMFWYRQDPGLGLRLIYFSYDVKMKEKGDIPEGYSVSREKKERFSLILESASTNQTSMYLCASSLPGQGNQPQHFGDGTRLSIL.

The V gene is TRBV15, the J gene TRBJ2-3; 8 bases agree with TRBD1. Germline-derived CDR1 and CDR2 are LNHNV and YYDKDF (reference sequence). V shed 0 bases, J shed 1 base, and the junction held 3 bases outside the gene matches. The CDR3 covers 16 residues. The CDR3 protein is CATSRDLTGGTDTQYF. The CDR3 DNA follows: TGTGCCACCAGCAGAGACCTGACAGGGGGCACAGATACGCAGTATTTT.

This clonotype was counted a few times. This rearrangement joins TRBV2 to TRBJ2-1; D possibly corresponds to TRBD1 (6 bases). Trimming took off 2 bases at V and 0 bases at J, with 11 bases between the two ends. CDR3 size: 16 residues. Germline values: CDR1 SNHLY, CDR2 FYNNEI. CDR3 region: CASSEYGGVSYNEQFF. DNA of the CDR3: TGTGCCAGCAGTGAATATGGGGGCGTCTCCTACAATGAGCAGTTCTTC.

Regarding this clonotype: One junction end does not reproduce the germline sequence, and a read error may be involved. The CDR3 reads CVSSRHPIGGYTF. The CDR3 DNA is TGCGTCAGCAGCCGACATCCGATAGGTGGCTACACCTTC. The genes are TRBV4-1 and TRBJ1-2; no reliable D call. The germline gives CDR1 MGHRA, CDR2 YSYEKL. The CDR3 has 13 amino acids.

The CDR3, as DNA: TGTGCCAGCAGCCAAGAACGAGAAAATGAAAAACTGTTTTTT. The encoded protein is CASSQERENEKLFF. The V and J genes are TRBV4-2 and TRBJ1-4; D not resolved. The CDR3 covers 14 residues. V shed 0 bases and J shed 5 bases, with 7 bases lying between them. Germline V lookup: CDR1 LGHNA, CDR2 YNFKEQ.

The V gene is TRBV21-1, the J gene TRBJ2-3. TRBV21-1 counts as a pseudogene. The CDR3 has 16 amino acids. The CDR3 is CASSKESSRSTDTQYF. In nucleotides, the CDR3 is TGTGCCAGCAGCAAAGAGAGTAGCCGAAGCACAGATACGCAGTATTTT.

The J gene is TRBJ2-3, the V gene TRBV20-1, with TRBD2 matching over 11 bases. Trimming at V came to 8 bases and at J to 6 bases, leaving 7 bases not matched to a gene. Germline lookup yields CDR1 DFQATT and CDR2 SNEGSKA (reference sequence). The CDR3 extends over 13 amino acids. CDR3 DNA sequence: TGCAGTCCGATTAGCGGGAGGGCGGATACGCAGTATTTT. This gives the protein CSPISGRADTQYF.

CDR3 in DNA: TGTGCCAGCAGTGACAGGTCGGACACAGATACGCAGTATTTT. It codes for CASSDRSDTDTQYF. The V gene is TRBV25-1, the J gene TRBJ2-3; D gene uncertain. The CDR3 has 14 residues. V was cut by 3 bases and J by 2 bases, with 9 bases left in between. From germline, CDR1 is MGHDK and CDR2 SYGVNS. Combining the CDR3 with reference TRBV25-1 and TRBJ2-3 gives the whole variable domain EADIYQTPRYLVIGTGKKITLECSQTMGHDKMYWYQQDPGMELHLIHYSYGVNSTEKGDLSSESTVSRIRTEHFPLTLESARPSHTSQYLCASSDRSDTDTQYFGPGTRLTVL.

This clonotype has a single count. This clone may be a read error of a much larger clone one base away. The gene calls are TRBV29-1 and TRBJ1-2, with TRBD1 as a possible D gene (6 bases). The CDR3 covers 13 residues. The V end lost 7 bases, the J end lost 0 bases, and 12 bases lay between the germline ends. CDR1 and CDR2 (germline): SQVTM, ANQGSEA. CDR3 sequence reads: CSDVQGTNYGYTF. The CDR3 bases are TGCAGCGACGTACAGGGAACTAACTATGGCTACACCTTC.

The chain has TRBV7-9 and TRBJ2-1, with no clear D. Germline V gene lookup returns CDR1 SEHNR and CDR2 FQNEAQ (reference sequence). CDR3 length: 15 amino acids. With 4 bases removed from V and 5 bases from J, the gap between germline ends came to 15 bases. DNA for the CDR3: TGTGCCAGCAGCTCCCTAGGATGGCCAAACAATGAGCAGTTCTTC. As protein: CASSSLGWPNNEQFF.

This clonotype was picked up many times. The gene calls are TRBV7-9 and TRBJ2-3; 7 nucleotides align to TRBD1. Trimming at V came to 3 bases and at J to 4 bases, leaving 1 base not matched to a gene. Germline values: CDR1 SEHNR, CDR2 FQNEAQ (reference sequence). The CDR3 contains 13 residues. The CDR3 here is CASSFTGADTQYF. The CDR3 nucleotides read TGTGCCAGCAGCTTTACAGGGGCAGATACGCAGTATTTT.